This TCR beta chain is from a study of patients with pleural tuberculosis. TCRdb itself ran the reads through MiXCR, one entry per CDR3 protein. The sample consists of about 29,000 distinct CDR3 sequences, 18% of them appearing once. As regards this clonotype: A much larger clonotype is one base distant, so this may be a read error.

The source of this sequence is a human donor with pleural tuberculosis. Sequencing input: peripheral blood.

CDR3 sequence: CASSSGRTIYQETQYF. The CDR3 DNA follows: TGTGCCAGCAGCTCTGGCAGGACCATATACCAAGAGACCCAGTACTTC. The V and J genes are TRBV12-3 or TRBV12-4 and TRBJ2-5, with D uncertain. This CDR3 spans 16 amino acids. V was pared by 6 bases and J by 0 bases, with 17 bases between.